The 31 T cell receptor beta chains below come from one sample, sequenced in a study of early T cells in non-severe SARS-CoV-2 infection (dated by TCRdb to the early 2020s). Libraries were made using 5' RACE. For sequencing, a NextSeq 500 was employed. TCRdb ran its own pipeline on the public reads, namely fastp trimming at Q25 and MiXCR clone calling, and kept in-frame beta chains. Every distinct CDR3 protein forms one entry, paired with its most common genes and DNA. For this sample the table gives about 60,000 distinct CDR3 sequences, of which 9.1% were detected only once. 3.2% of the sample lies in the top ten. Sequencing used whole blood. The receptors stem from an adult who was a healthcare worker with PCR-confirmed SARS-CoV-2 infection or an uninfected control (not recorded which).

The chain couples TRBV7-2 to TRBJ2-7; 13 bases fit TRBD2. Trimming removed 1 base from V and 5 bases from J; junction bases left unmatched: 5. The CDR3 is 16 amino acids. Germline-derived CDR1 and CDR2 are SGHTA and FQGNSA. The CDR3 loop is CASSLVLAGGPHEQYF. CDR3 DNA sequence: TGTGCCAGCAGCTTAGTACTAGCGGGAGGGCCCCACGAGCAGTACTTC.

This clonotype occurred many times. The chain links TRBV20-1 to TRBJ1-2, with D possibly being TRBD1 (5 bases). CDR1 is DFQATT and CDR2 is SNEGSKA in the germline V gene (reference sequence). The V end lost 4 bases, the J end lost 1 base, and 19 bases lay between the germline ends. The CDR3 length is 16 residues. CDR3 DNA: TGCAGTGCTAAAATCGGTGGGGCAGGGAATAACTATGGCTACACCTTC. It translates to CSAKIGGAGNNYGYTF.

The chain joins TRBV20-1 to TRBJ1-3, with TRBD1 matching over 8 bases. J was trimmed by 0 bases and V by 6 bases; bases with no gene match: 7. The V gene's germline CDR1 is DFQATT and CDR2 SNEGSKA (reference sequence). This CDR3 contains 15 residues. The CDR3 DNA follows: TGCAGTGCCCGGTCCGGGACAGGCTCTGGAAACACCATATATTTT. This codes for CSARSGTGSGNTIYF.

The chain is built from TRBV30 and TRBJ2-5; no reliable D call. V lost 0 bases, J lost 5 bases, and 7 bases lay in between. The CDR3 totals 12 residues. CDR1 is GTSNPN and CDR2 is SVGIG in the germline V gene (reference sequence). The DNA for the CDR3 is TGTGCCTGGAGTGTACTTCGGGAGACCCAGTACTTC. Amino acid sequence: CAWSVLRETQYF.

The sample holds a few counts of this clonotype. This chain uses TRBV2 with TRBJ2-3, with a weak D call TRBD2 (5 bases). This CDR3 is built from 14 residues. Germline values: CDR1 SNHLY, CDR2 FYNNEI. The V end lost 3 bases, the J end lost 1 base, and 8 bases lay between the germline ends. Here the CDR3 DNA reads TGTGCCAGCAGTGAGGGGAGAGGCACAGATACGCAGTATTTT. Amino acid sequence: CASSEGRGTDTQYF. The complete variable domain, with remaining parts taken from reference TRBV2 and TRBJ2-3, reads EPEVTQTPSHQVTQMGQEVILRCVPISNHLYFYWYRQILGQKVEFLVSFYNNEISEKSEIFDDQFSVERPDGSNFTLKIRSTKLEDSAMYFCASSEGRGTDTQYFGPGTRLTVL.

This clonotype was counted only a few times. The CDR3 DNA is TGTGCCAGCAGCCCCTCCGGGACTAGCGGGAGGGCCACGGAGACCCAGTACTTC. Translated, it gives CASSPSGTSGRATETQYF. The V and J genes are TRBV7-9 and TRBJ2-5, with TRBD2 matching 16 bases. CDR3 length: 18 residues. Germline values: CDR1 SEHNR, CDR2 FQNEAQ (reference sequence). V lost 5 bases and J lost 5; bases outside the gene matches: 11.

The rearrangement uses TRBV5-4 and TRBJ1-4, with D perhaps TRBD1 (6 bases). Deletions cut 0 bases from V and 8 bases from J, with 20 bases between. CDR3 length: 17 residues. In germline, CDR1 is SGHNT, CDR2 YYREEE (reference sequence). CDR3 loop: CASSLAIVGTTSEKLFF. In DNA, the CDR3 is TGTGCCAGCAGCTTGGCAATCGTCGGGACAACCTCCGAAAAACTGTTTTTT.

The chain recombines TRBV7-9 with TRBJ2-1, with D possibly matching TRBD1 (6 bases). Between the trimmed V and J ends, which lost 2 bases and 3 bases, there was a span of 11 bases. Germline V gives CDR1 SEHNR, CDR2 FQNEAQ (reference sequence). This CDR3 comprises 15 residues. The CDR3 reads CASSLLGAGYNEQFF. CDR3 bases: TGTGCCAGCAGCTTACTGGGGGCGGGCTACAATGAGCAGTTCTTC.

This clonotype was observed a handful of times. The chain links TRBV11-2 to TRBJ2-3; 9 bases fit TRBD2. The CDR3 covers 18 residues. Trimming removed 1 base from V and 0 bases from J; junction bases left unmatched: 8. Germline V gene lookup returns CDR1 SGHAT and CDR2 FQNNGV. CDR3 in DNA: TGTGCCAGCAGCTTAGCCCCCGGACTAGCGAGGAGCACAGATACGCAGTATTTT. As protein: CASSLAPGLARSTDTQYF.

This rearrangement joins TRBV20-1 to TRBJ2-7; perhaps TRBD1 as D (5 bases). Trimming shortened V by 1 base and J by 3 bases, and 13 bases separated the two germline ends. The CDR3 runs to 14 residues. CDR1 and CDR2 from the germline V gene are DFQATT and SNEGSKA (reference sequence). The CDR3 sequence is CSARGGSLNYEQYF. DNA for the CDR3: TGCAGTGCTAGAGGGGGCAGCTTAAACTACGAGCAGTACTTC.

There are many counts of this clonotype. The V and J genes are TRBV11-2 and TRBJ2-4; the match to TRBD1 covers 11 bases. The CDR3 is 14 residues long. V shed 5 bases and J 6 bases; nucleotides not matched to a gene: 3. The germline gives CDR1 SGHAT, CDR2 FQNNGV. CDR3 in DNA: TGTGCCAGCAGCACAGGGACAGGGGGAAACATTCAGTACTTC. Translated, it gives CASSTGTGGNIQYF.

This clonotype was recorded at least ten times. The chain employs TRBV20-1 and TRBJ2-7, with D possibly TRBD2 on 6 matching bases. V was clipped by 6 bases and J by 12 bases, with 18 bases between them. CDR3 length: 11 amino acids. CDR1 and CDR2 (germline): DFQATT, SNEGSKA (reference sequence). The CDR3 loop is CSAGKSGGRYF. The CDR3 DNA follows: TGCAGTGCAGGGAAAAGCGGAGGGCGGTACTTC.

This clonotype was recorded a few times. V is TRBV20-1 and J is TRBJ2-7, with 12 bases aligning to TRBD2. J lost 4 bases, V lost 0 bases, and 4 bases had no gene match. The CDR3 is 15 residues long. Germline assignment: CDR1 DFQATT and CDR2 SNEGSKA (reference sequence). DNA of the CDR3: TGCAGTGCTAGAGATCGGCTAGCGGGAGGGTACGAGCAGTACTTC. Protein sequence: CSARDRLAGGYEQYF.

This clonotype was counted a few times. The CDR3 is CASSLEARKETQYF. CDR3 nucleotides: TGTGCCAGCAGCTTAGAGGCGAGAAAAGAGACCCAGTACTTC. This chain links TRBV11-2 with TRBJ2-5; D not certain. This CDR3 has 14 residues. With 0 bases removed from V and 3 bases from J, the gap between germline ends came to 8 bases. Germline lookup yields CDR1 SGHAT and CDR2 FQNNGV.

This clonotype was picked up many times. The genes are TRBV5-4 and TRBJ1-2, with D possibly being TRBD1 (5 bases). Trimming removed 0 bases at V and 7 bases at J, with 13 bases between. CDR1 is SGHNT and CDR2 is YYREEE in the germline V gene (reference sequence). CDR3 length: 14 residues. The CDR3 nucleotides are TGTGCCAGCAGCTTGGACGGCAGGGAGAGTGGCTACACCTTC. Protein product: CASSLDGRESGYTF.

This clonotype appeared a few times. The rearrangement uses TRBV6-1 and TRBJ2-5, with D unclear. This CDR3 has 10 amino acids. Germline CDR1 and CDR2: MNHNS and SASEGT. Trimming took 6 bases from V and 8 from J, leaving 7 bases between them. The CDR3 coding sequence is TGTGCCAGCAGGGGCGCAACCCAGTACTTC. It is translated as CASRGATQYF.

The J gene is TRBJ1-1, the V gene TRBV5-6; tentative D call: TRBD1 (5 bases). Trimming pared 1 base from V and 3 bases from J, leaving 7 bases between. The CDR3 consists of 13 residues. The germline V gene has CDR1 SGHDT and CDR2 YYEEEE. CDR3 sequence: CASSLKGHTEAFF. CDR3 DNA: TGTGCCAGCAGCTTGAAGGGGCACACTGAAGCTTTCTTT.

The chain recombines TRBV4-3 with TRBJ2-3; perhaps TRBD2 as D (5 bases). Germline-derived CDR1 and CDR2 are LGHNA and YSLEER. This CDR3 has 16 amino acids. The V and J ends lost 1 base and 0 bases respectively, with 11 bases between them. CDR3 nucleotide sequence: TGCGCCAGCAGCCAAGGGTCTGGCGGGAGCACAGATACGCAGTATTTT. Translation: CASSQGSGGSTDTQYF.

The chain joins TRBV18 to TRBJ2-5; 9 nucleotides agree with TRBD2. CDR1 is KGHSH and CDR2 is LQKENI in the germline V gene. The trim removed 6 bases at V and 2 bases at J, leaving 4 bases unmatched. The CDR3 is 14 amino acids. CDR3 in amino acids: CASSSSGIQETQYF. CDR3 DNA sequence: TGTGCCAGCTCCTCTAGCGGGATACAAGAGACCCAGTACTTC.

The J gene is TRBJ2-6, the V gene TRBV20-1; 8 bases map to TRBD2. Looked up from germline, CDR1 is DFQATT and CDR2 is SNEGSKA (reference sequence). Germline trimming cut 3 bases from V and 0 bases from J; bases unmatched to any gene: 4. This CDR3 spans 16 amino acids. This CDR3 reads CSASLSGSSGANVLTF. As DNA, the CDR3 is TGCAGTGCTAGTTTGAGCGGGAGCTCTGGGGCCAACGTCCTGACTTTC.

The V and J genes are TRBV20-1 and TRBJ2-7; perhaps TRBD2 as D (5 bases). Per germline, CDR1 DFQATT and CDR2 SNEGSKA (reference sequence). The CDR3 is made up of 12 amino acids. The V end was cut by 6 bases, the J end by 5 bases, with 14 bases between. The CDR3 is CSAREHHHEQYF. CDR3 DNA: TGCAGTGCCCGGGAACATCATCACGAGCAGTACTTC.

This clonotype was detected only a few times. The V gene is TRBV7-8, the J gene TRBJ1-2, with 12 bases aligning to TRBD1. Trimming cost V 5 bases and J 4 bases; bases outside gene matches: 8. CDR3 size: 16 residues. The V gene's germline CDR1 is SGHVS and CDR2 FQNEAQ. The CDR3 region is CASSPGTGQGAYGYTF. CDR3 bases: TGTGCCAGCAGCCCCGGCACGGGACAGGGGGCCTATGGCTACACCTTC. The complete variable domain, with remaining parts taken from reference TRBV7-8 and TRBJ1-2, reads GAGVSQSPRYKVAKRGQDVALRCDPISGHVSLFWYQQALGQGPEFLTYFQNEAQLDKSGLPSDRFFAERPEGSVSTLKIQRTQQEDSAVYLCASSPGTGQGAYGYTFGSGTRLTVV.

This clonotype was counted a few times. The chain couples TRBV20-1 to TRBJ2-2; D may be TRBD1 (5 bases). The germline V and J ends were trimmed by 2 bases and 6 bases, with 10 bases remaining between them. Germline-derived CDR1 and CDR2 are DFQATT and SNEGSKA (reference sequence). This CDR3 contains 13 residues. The CDR3 coding sequence is TGCAGTGCTAGAAGGGGTGGGGCCGGGGAGCTGTTTTTT. Its translation: CSARRGGAGELFF.

The chain carries TRBV7-8 and TRBJ2-2, with D unclear. The germline V gene encodes CDR1 SGHVS and CDR2 FQNEAQ. Trimming removed 0 bases from V and 4 bases from J, with 6 bases in between. This CDR3 has 14 amino acids. The CDR3 DNA reads TGTGCCAGCAGCTTAGCTCTCTCCACCGGGGAGCTGTTTTTT. Protein product: CASSLALSTGELFF.

The sample holds a few counts of this clonotype. The chain couples TRBV7-3 to TRBJ2-3; D is perhaps TRBD2 (7 bases). There are 13 residues in the CDR3. The V and J ends lost 5 bases and 7 bases respectively, with 13 bases between them. Germline V lookup: CDR1 SGHTA, CDR2 FQGTGA. CDR3 residues: CASSKDSGNTQYF. DNA of the CDR3: TGTGCCAGCAGCAAGGACAGCGGGAATACGCAGTATTTT.

The rearrangement joins TRBV7-3 to TRBJ2-3; D remains ambiguous. Germline V gives CDR1 SGHTA, CDR2 FQGTGA. V was trimmed by 0 bases and J by 7 bases, leaving 8 bases between them. The CDR3 spans 13 residues. The DNA of the CDR3 is TGTGCCAGCAGCTTAACGAGCCGGAATACGCAGTATTTT. This translates into CASSLTSRNTQYF.

The chain has TRBV20-1 and TRBJ2-3, with no clear D. Germline CDR1 DFQATT, CDR2 SNEGSKA (reference sequence). This CDR3 is 16 amino acids long. Trimming took off 0 bases at V and 4 bases at J, with 17 bases between the two ends. The CDR3 here is CSARDHRSSAPDTQYF. In DNA, the CDR3 is TGCAGTGCTAGAGATCACCGCTCCTCAGCCCCAGATACGCAGTATTTT.

The chain recombines TRBV7-3 with TRBJ2-1; D possibly corresponds to TRBD2 (6 bases). CDR1 is SGHTA, CDR2 FQGTGA, per germline. This CDR3 contains 13 residues. Trimming took off 8 bases at V and 7 bases at J, with 15 bases between the two ends. The CDR3 protein is CASAVRDGNEQFF. CDR3 DNA sequence: TGTGCCAGCGCGGTGCGGGATGGTAATGAGCAGTTCTTC.

This clonotype was detected a few times. The chain combines TRBV18 with TRBJ2-7, with TRBD1 matching 7 bases. The CDR3 runs 13 residues. V dropped 0 bases and J dropped 4; count of bases not matched to a gene: 0. The germline V gene has CDR1 KGHSH and CDR2 LQKENI. CDR3 sequence (DNA): TGTGCCAGCTCACCACCGACAGGGTACGAGCAGTACTTC. This gives the protein CASSPPTGYEQYF.

This clonotype came up many times. The chain couples TRBV25-1 to TRBJ2-1; possibly TRBD1 for D (6 bases). Germline assignment: CDR1 MGHDK and CDR2 SYGVNS. This CDR3 has 12 amino acids. The V gene lost 5 bases and the J gene lost 6 bases, with 8 bases spanning the gap. CDR3 region: CASSQQGNEQFF. CDR3 in DNA: TGTGCCAGCAGTCAACAGGGCAATGAGCAGTTCTTC.

J is TRBJ2-3 and V is TRBV20-1; the D call may be TRBD1 or TRBD2 (5 bases each). Germline lookup yields CDR1 DFQATT and CDR2 SNEGSKA (reference sequence). V gave up 3 bases and J gave up 0 bases, with 13 bases separating them. This CDR3 has 15 amino acids. The CDR3 spells CSASLRDVSTDTQYF. The CDR3 DNA is TGCAGTGCTAGCCTTCGGGACGTTAGCACAGATACGCAGTATTTT.